This TCR beta chain appears in the sequencing data of a study of blood T cell repertoires in COVID-19. Turning to the study itself: Sites in the United States, Italy and Spain provided acute and convalescent COVID-19 samples. T cells, B-cell-depleted T cells, or PBMCs supplied cDNA or gDNA.

Original handling: Nucleated cell number was recorded as an estimate derived from reference gene primer amplification. Profiling relied on immunoSEQ multiplex PCR, and the TCRdb table lists in-frame clones only, not all of them. The V and J calls and the clone size are those of that table, but D and trimming were determined from the DNA. The table lists 200,000 to 250,000 clones, roughly nine tenths of them singletons. The CDR3 consists of 14 residues. Germline V gene data show CDR1 as SGHRS and CDR2 as YFSETQ. V was shortened by 6 bases and J by 1 base, with 13 bases between the two germline ends. This TCR derives from a man in his sixties with acute or convalescent COVID-19. What was sequenced was peripheral blood. The chain couples TRBV5-1 to TRBJ2-5, with TRBD2 as a possible D gene (6 bases). CDR3 loop: CASTEGLFQETQYF. The CDR3 DNA sequence: TGCGCCAGCACCGAAGGACTATTCCAAGAGACCCAGTACTTC.